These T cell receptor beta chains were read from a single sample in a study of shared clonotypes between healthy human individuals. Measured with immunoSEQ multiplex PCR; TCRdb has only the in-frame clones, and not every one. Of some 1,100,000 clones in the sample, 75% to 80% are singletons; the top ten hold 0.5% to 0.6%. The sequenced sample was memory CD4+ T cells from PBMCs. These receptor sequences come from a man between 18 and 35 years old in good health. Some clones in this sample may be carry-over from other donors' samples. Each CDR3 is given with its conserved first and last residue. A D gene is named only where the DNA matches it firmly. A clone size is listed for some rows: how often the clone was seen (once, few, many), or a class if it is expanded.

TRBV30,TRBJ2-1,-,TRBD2,TGTGCCTGGGTCGGGACTAGCGGGGTTTACTACAATGAGCAGTTCTTC,CAWVGTSGVYYNEQFF
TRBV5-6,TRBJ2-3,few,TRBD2,TGTGCCAGCAGCCCATGGGCCCGTGGAGCGGGAGAGACAGATACGCAGTATTTT,CASSPWARGAGETDTQYF
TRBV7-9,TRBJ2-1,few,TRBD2,TGTGCCAGCAGCCGCTATGGTAGCGGGCTGCACAATGAGCAGTTCTTC,CASSRYGSGLHNEQFF
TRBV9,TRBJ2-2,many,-,TGTGCCAGCAGCGTCGAGGGGGGAGTTGCCGGGGAGCTGTTTTTT,CASSVEGGVAGELFF
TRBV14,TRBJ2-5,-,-,TGTGCCAGCAGCTGGGACCGAGAGACCCAGTACTTC,CASSWDRETQYF
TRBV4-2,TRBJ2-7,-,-,TGTGCCAGCAGCCAAGGAAGGCAGGGGTCCTACGAGCAGTACTTC,CASSQGRQGSYEQYF
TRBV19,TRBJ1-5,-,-,TGTGCCAGTAGTCTCTACAGGGAGAATCAGCCCCAGCATTTT,CASSLYRENQPQHF
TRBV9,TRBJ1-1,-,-,TGTGCCAGCAGCGTCGACTTTGTGGGCGCGATGAACACTGAAGCTTTCTTT,CASSVDFVGAMNTEAFF
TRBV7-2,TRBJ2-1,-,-,TGTGCCAGCAGCTTAATGCGGGACCCCCTCATGGGGTCCTACAATGAGCAGTTCTTC,CASSLMRDPLMGSYNEQFF
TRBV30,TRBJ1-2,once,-,TGTGCCTGGAGTTTTCGGGGGGCGAGAGGCTATGGCTACACCTTC,CAWSFRGARGYGYTF
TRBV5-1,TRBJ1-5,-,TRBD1,TGCGCCAGCAGCCCCTCGTCAGGGGGGGATCAGCCCCAGCATTTT,CASSPSSGGDQPQHF
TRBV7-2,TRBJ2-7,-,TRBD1,TGTGCCAGCAGCACGTACCCGGGACAGGGGATATACGAGCAGTACTTC,CASSTYPGQGIYEQYF
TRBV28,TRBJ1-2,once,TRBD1,TGTGCCAGCAATCCGACAGGGAGTAACTATGGCTACACCTTC,CASNPTGSNYGYTF
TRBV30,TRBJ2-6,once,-,TGTGCCTGGGACAGCTCTGGGGCCAACGTCCTGACTTTC,CAWDSSGANVLTF
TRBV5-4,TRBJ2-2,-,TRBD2,TGTGCCAGCAGCTGGCTAGCGGGAGGAACCGGGGAGCTGTTTTTT,CASSWLAGGTGELFF
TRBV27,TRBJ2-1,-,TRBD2,TGTGCCAGCAGTCCAAACCAACTAGCGGGGAGGGCCTTAGATGAGCAGTTCTTC,CASSPNQLAGRALDEQFF
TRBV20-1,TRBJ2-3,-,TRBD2,TGCGGAGCGGGAGAAAGAGATACGCAGTATTTT,CGAGERDTQYF
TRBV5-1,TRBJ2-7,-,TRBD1,TGCGCCAGCAGCTTGGGACAGGGGGTGAGTAACGAGCAGTACTTC,CASSLGQGVSNEQYF
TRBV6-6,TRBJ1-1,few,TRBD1,TGTGCCAGCAGTTACCCGGACAGGGCCGGGACTGAAGCTTTCTTT,CASSYPDRAGTEAFF
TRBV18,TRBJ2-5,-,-,TGTGCCAGCCGCGAAACAGGGAAAGAGACCCAGTACTTC,CASRETGKETQYF
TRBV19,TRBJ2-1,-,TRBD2,TGTGCCAGTAGCACCCATACCCGTGCTAGCGGGAGCAGACGTGGGAATGAGCAGTTCTTC,CASSTHTRASGSRRGNEQFF
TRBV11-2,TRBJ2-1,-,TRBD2,TGTGCCAGCAGCGCAACCCCCCGGGGGAGGGCTGGCAATGAGCAGTTCTTC,CASSATPRGRAGNEQFF
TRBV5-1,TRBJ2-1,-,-,TGCGCCAGCAGCTTGATTTCGGGTGCGGATGAGCAGTTCTTC,CASSLISGADEQFF
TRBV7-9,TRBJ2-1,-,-,TGTGCCAGCAGCTTGGTCGCGGCGTACAATGAGCAGTTCTTC,CASSLVAAYNEQFF
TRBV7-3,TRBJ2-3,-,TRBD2,TGTGCCAGCAGCCCAGGGACTAGCGGAACAACGCAGTATTTT,CASSPGTSGTTQYF
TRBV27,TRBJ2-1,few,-,TGTGCCAGCGCAAAAGGACAGATCGCCTACAATGAGCAGTTCTTC,CASAKGQIAYNEQFF